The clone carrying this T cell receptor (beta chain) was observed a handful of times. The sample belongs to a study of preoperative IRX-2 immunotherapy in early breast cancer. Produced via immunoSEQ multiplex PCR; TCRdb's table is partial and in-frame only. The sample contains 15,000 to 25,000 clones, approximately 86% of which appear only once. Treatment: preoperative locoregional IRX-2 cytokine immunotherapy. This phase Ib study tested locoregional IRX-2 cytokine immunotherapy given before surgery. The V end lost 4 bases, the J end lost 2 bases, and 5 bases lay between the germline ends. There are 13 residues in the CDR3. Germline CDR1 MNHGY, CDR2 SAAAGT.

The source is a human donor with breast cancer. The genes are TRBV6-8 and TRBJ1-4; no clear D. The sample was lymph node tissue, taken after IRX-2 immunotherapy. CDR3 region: CASSWTTNEKLFF. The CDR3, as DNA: TGTGCCAGCAGTTGGACTACTAATGAAAAACTGTTTTTT.